This T cell receptor (beta chain) originates from a study of T cells in Graves' hyperthyroidism and ophthalmopathy. The CDR3 has 15 amino acids. Trimming at V came to 7 bases and at J to 1 base, leaving 6 bases not matched to a gene. Germline lookup yields CDR1 SGHAT and CDR2 FQNNGV. It was RNA transcripts that yielded the amplified TCR beta CDR3 regions. The HTBI primer set was used in a first-round RT-PCR of the TCR CDR3. TCRdb re-called the multiplex PCR reads through MiXCR, storing one row per CDR3 protein. The sample yields about 640,000 distinct CDR3 sequences, less than 25% seen once. The sample holds many counts of this clonotype.

V gene TRBV11-2 combines with J gene TRBJ2-7, with 11 bases fitting TRBD2. This receptor was obtained from a man aged 25-45 years with Graves' ophthalmopathy. Sample: blood. The CDR3, as DNA: TGTGCCAGCAACCTAGCGGGAGGCCTGTCCTACGAGCAGTACTTC. It translates to CASNLAGGLSYEQYF.